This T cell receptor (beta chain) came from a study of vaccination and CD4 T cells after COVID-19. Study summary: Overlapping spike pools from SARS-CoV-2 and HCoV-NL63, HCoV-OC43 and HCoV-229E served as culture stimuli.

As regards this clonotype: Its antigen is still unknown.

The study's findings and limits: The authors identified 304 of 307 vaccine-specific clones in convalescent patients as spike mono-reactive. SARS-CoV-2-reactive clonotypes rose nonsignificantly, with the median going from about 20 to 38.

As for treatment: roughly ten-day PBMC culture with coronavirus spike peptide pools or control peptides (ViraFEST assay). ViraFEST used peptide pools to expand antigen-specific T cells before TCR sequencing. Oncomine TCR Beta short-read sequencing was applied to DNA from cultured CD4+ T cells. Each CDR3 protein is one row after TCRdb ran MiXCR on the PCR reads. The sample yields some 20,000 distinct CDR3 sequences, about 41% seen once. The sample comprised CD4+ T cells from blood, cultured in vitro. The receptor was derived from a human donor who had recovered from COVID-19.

CDR3 protein: CASSPSRGGTQYF. CDR3 bases: TGTGCCAGCAGCCCCTCTAGGGGTGGGACGCAGTATTTT. This chain links TRBV7-9 with TRBJ2-3, with D tentatively TRBD1 (5 bases). This CDR3 is built from 13 residues. V lost 5 bases to trimming and J lost 9 bases, with 15 bases between them. Germline V gene lookup returns CDR1 SEHNR and CDR2 FQNEAQ (reference sequence).